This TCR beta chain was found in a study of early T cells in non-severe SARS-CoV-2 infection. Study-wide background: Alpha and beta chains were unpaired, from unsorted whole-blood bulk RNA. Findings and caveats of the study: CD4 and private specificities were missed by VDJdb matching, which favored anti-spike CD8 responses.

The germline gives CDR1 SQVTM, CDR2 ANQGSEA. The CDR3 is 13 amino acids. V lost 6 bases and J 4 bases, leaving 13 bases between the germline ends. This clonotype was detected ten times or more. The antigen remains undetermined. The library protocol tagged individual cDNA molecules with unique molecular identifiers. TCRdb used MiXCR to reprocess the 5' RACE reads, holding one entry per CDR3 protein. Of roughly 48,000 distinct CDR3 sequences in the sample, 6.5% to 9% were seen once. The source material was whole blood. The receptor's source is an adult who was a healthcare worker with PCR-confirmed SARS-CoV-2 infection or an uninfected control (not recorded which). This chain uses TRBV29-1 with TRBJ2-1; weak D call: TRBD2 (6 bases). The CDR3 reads CSVNPGGYNEQFF. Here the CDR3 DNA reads TGCAGCGTCAACCCTGGAGGGTACAATGAGCAGTTCTTC.